These 4 T cell receptor beta chains were all obtained from the same sample, sequenced in a study of cytomegalovirus exposure and HLA in healthy donors. The PCR used 60 Vbeta and 13 Jbeta primers. Measured with immunoSEQ multiplex PCR; TCRdb has only the in-frame clones, and not every one. The clone table shows about 49,000 clones, with the ten largest holding around 12%. Sequencing was carried out using PBMCs. These receptors were obtained from a man between 18 and 35 years old in good health and CMV-seropositive.

This chain joins TRBV5-1 and TRBJ1-1; no clear D. Germline-derived CDR1 and CDR2 are SGHRS and YFSETQ. CDR3 size: 14 residues. The germline V and J ends were trimmed by 4 bases and 1 base, with 11 bases remaining between them. The CDR3 reads CASSARDWNTEAFF. DNA for the CDR3: TGCGCCAGCAGCGCCCGGGATTGGAACACTGAAGCTTTCTTT.

The chain uses TRBV7-6 and TRBJ1-2, with 9 nucleotides matching TRBD1. Looked up from germline, CDR1 is SGHVS and CDR2 is FNYEAQ. The CDR3 length is 15 residues. The V segment lost 6 bases and the J segment 8 bases; nucleotides outside the gene matches: 13. The CDR3 region has the DNA TGTGCCAGCAGTCCTGTATCCGGACAGGGGCAGGGCTACACCTTC. Encoded protein: CASSPVSGQGQGYTF.

The genes are TRBV18 and TRBJ2-6; 11 bases line up with TRBD1. Per germline, CDR1 KGHSH and CDR2 LQKENI. The CDR3 extends over 15 amino acids. Trimming cost V 4 bases and J 7 bases; bases outside gene matches: 3. CDR3: CASSRGQGVANVLTF. CDR3 DNA sequence: TGTGCCAGCTCACGGGGACAGGGGGTAGCCAACGTCCTGACTTTC.

CDR3 in DNA: TGTGCCAGCAGTTCCCATAAACAGGGGTGGTTCGTAGCCCAGCATTTT. It translates to CASSSHKQGWFVAQHF. The J gene is TRBJ1-5, the V gene TRBV27; 7 bases are shared with TRBD1. V lost 4 bases, J lost 11 bases, and 17 bases stayed unmatched. CDR3 length equals 16 residues. In germline, CDR1 is MNHEY, CDR2 SMNVEV (reference sequence).